The entry that follows covers one T cell receptor (beta chain) sequence. The table came from immunoSEQ multiplex PCR; TCRdb's copy has only in-frame clones and leaves some out. The sample lists about 440,000 clones; about nine tenths were seen once. There are 13 residues in the CDR3. Trimming removed 11 bases from V and 2 bases from J, with 15 bases in between. Germline lookup yields CDR1 MDHEN and CDR2 SYDVKM. This sample is part of a study of Ad26.COV2.S vaccination and SARS-CoV-2 variants. Study context: Participants got Ad26.COV2.S intramuscularly, once or twice 56 days apart.

Described treatment: over 15 received Ad26.COV2.S at low or high dose, single or two shots; five or six received placebo; per-sample allocation not given. Collection of samples fell on day 63 after the first vaccine or placebo injection. The TCR was taken from a person between 18 and 59 years old who received the Ad26.COV2.S COVID-19 vaccine or a placebo. This sequence joins TRBV28 and TRBJ1-1; D not resolved. The sequencing used peripheral blood, collected in a trial of Ad26.COV2.S vaccine versus placebo. Here the CDR3 reads CAGRYGPNTEAFF. The CDR3 DNA sequence: TGTGCCGGACGGTACGGACCTAACACTGAAGCTTTCTTT.